The 17 T cell receptor beta chains listed next were all sequenced from one sample in a study of OX40 agonist ivuxolimab in advanced cancers. The data were produced by immunoSEQ multiplex PCR, yet TCRdb's version contains in-frame clones alone and is incomplete. The sample lists 90,000 to 100,000 clones, approximately 90% occurring once. Sequencing was performed on CD4+ or CD8+ T cells sorted from blood, taken in a trial of the OX40 agonist ivuxolimab. These receptors were obtained from an adult with an advanced solid tumor such as melanoma, head and neck, liver or kidney cancer.

The CDR3 loop is CASSRRVGGANVLTF. In nucleotides, the CDR3 is TGTGCCAGCAGCCGGCGGGTTGGTGGGGCCAACGTCCTGACTTTC. The chain recombines TRBV7-2 with TRBJ2-6, with a possible D match to TRBD2 (5 bases). CDR1 SGHTA and CDR2 FQGNSA come from the germline V gene. This CDR3 region has 15 residues. Trimming removed 5 bases from V and 3 bases from J, with 11 bases in between. Drawing the rest from reference TRBV7-2 and TRBJ2-6, the complete variable domain is GAGVSQSPSNKVTEKGKDVELRCDPISGHTALYWYRQSLGQGLEFLIYFQGNSAPDKSGLPSDRFSAERTGGSVSTLTIQRTQQEDSAVYLCASSRRVGGANVLTFGAGSRLTVL.

CDR3 DNA sequence: TGTGCCAGCAGCTTACTCCAGGGGGGATCTTACCAAGAGACCCAGTACTTC. Its protein product is CASSLLQGGSYQETQYF. The genes are TRBV5-6 and TRBJ2-5; possibly TRBD1 for D (7 bases). This CDR3 region has 17 residues. The V end lost 2 bases, the J end lost 0 bases, and 17 bases lay between the germline ends. Per the germline V gene, CDR1 is SGHDT and CDR2 is YYEEEE.

The chain recombines TRBV19 with TRBJ2-1; 11 nucleotides match TRBD2. CDR1 and CDR2 (germline): LNHDA, SQIVND (reference sequence). The ends lost 4 bases at V and 5 bases at J; junction bases unmatched: 7. This CDR3 has 16 amino acids. The CDR3 DNA reads as TGTGCCAGTAGTAGGATAGCGGGGGGGCAACACAATGAGCAGTTCTTC. Amino acids: CASSRIAGGQHNEQFF.

CDR3 sequence reads: CASSLGVGQGNSPLHF. The CDR3 bases are TGCGCCAGCAGCTTGGGCGTAGGACAGGGCAATTCACCCCTCCACTTT. This chain uses TRBV5-1 with TRBJ1-6; 8 bases agree with TRBD1. CDR1 SGHRS and CDR2 YFSETQ come from the germline V gene. Trimming cost V 0 bases and J 7 bases; bases outside gene matches: 6. There are 16 residues in the CDR3.

The chain links TRBV7-2 to TRBJ2-4, with TRBD1 as a possible D gene (5 bases). V was trimmed by 4 bases and J by 4 bases, leaving 14 bases between them. The CDR3 runs 15 residues. In germline, CDR1 is SGHTA, CDR2 FQGNSA. CDR3 sequence (DNA): TGTGCCAGCAGCTCACAGACAGATTATAAAAACATTCAGTACTTC. This gives the protein CASSSQTDYKNIQYF.

The chain employs TRBV19 and TRBJ1-5; D perhaps matches TRBD1 (5 bases). V lost 3 bases, J lost 7 bases, and 16 bases lay in between. The V gene's germline CDR1 is LNHDA and CDR2 SQIVND (reference sequence). The CDR3 sequence is 15 residues long. DNA of the CDR3: TGTGCCAGTAGTATTAATTTAGGGGTGCGGCAGCCCCAGCATTTT. Translation: CASSINLGVRQPQHF.

The chain is built from TRBV7-2 and TRBJ1-5, with 10 bases matching TRBD1. The germline V gene encodes CDR1 SGHTA and CDR2 FQGNSA. This CDR3 region has 15 residues. The J segment lost 5 bases and the V segment lost 6 bases, leaving 7 bases of the junction unmatched. The DNA for the CDR3 is TGTGCCAGCAGAAGTGGGACAGGGGTTTATCAGCCCCAGCATTTT. This gives the protein CASRSGTGVYQPQHF.

The rearrangement joins TRBV9 to TRBJ2-2; D gene uncertain. The CDR3 has 13 amino acids. V lost 7 bases, J lost 5 bases, and 12 bases lay in between. Germline V lookup: CDR1 SGDLS, CDR2 YYNGEE. CDR3 region: CASSNRGTGELFF. The CDR3 nucleotides are TGTGCCAGCTCCAACCGCGGAACCGGGGAGCTGTTTTTT.

The chain uses TRBV30 and TRBJ1-1; unclear D gene. V was shortened by 2 bases and J by 6 bases, with 7 bases between the two germline ends. The V gene's germline CDR1 is GTSNPN and CDR2 SVGIG (reference sequence). The CDR3 runs 11 residues. CDR3 sequence reads: CAWSSYAEAFF. In DNA, the CDR3 is TGTGCCTGGAGTTCTTACGCTGAAGCTTTCTTT.

This clone was seen once. CDR3 in amino acids: CASSPGTDSPLHF. The CDR3 DNA is TGTGCCAGCTCACCAGGGACGGATTCACCCCTCCACTTT. The rearrangement joins TRBV18 to TRBJ1-6; D may be TRBD1 (5 bases). The germline V gene has CDR1 KGHSH and CDR2 LQKENI. This CDR3 is 13 amino acids long. V gave up 2 bases and J gave up 8 bases, with 7 bases separating them. Combining the CDR3 with reference TRBV18 and TRBJ1-6 gives the whole variable domain NAGVMQNPRHLVRRRGQEARLRCSPMKGHSHVYWYRQLPEEGLKFMVYLQKENIIDESGMPKERFSAEFPKEGPSILRIQQVVRGDSAAYFCASSPGTDSPLHFGNGTRLTVT.

The chain links TRBV25-1 to TRBJ2-7, with 8 positions matching TRBD2. The CDR3 contains 16 residues. J gave up 0 bases and V 3 bases, and 7 bases lay outside the gene matches. The V gene's germline CDR1 is MGHDK and CDR2 SYGVNS. CDR3 loop: CASSDLSGGLSYEQYF. CDR3 DNA sequence: TGTGCCAGCAGTGATTTAAGCGGGGGTCTCTCCTACGAGCAGTACTTC.

As regards this clone: Other DNA variants within this sample encode the same CDR3. The V and J genes are TRBV18 and TRBJ2-7, with 11 bases aligning to TRBD1. V was pared by 2 bases and J by 1 base, with 1 base of the junction left unmatched. The V gene's germline CDR1 is KGHSH and CDR2 LQKENI. The CDR3 totals 15 residues. CDR3: CASSPGTGGSYEQYF. CDR3 nucleotides: TGTGCCAGCTCACCAGGGACAGGGGGATCCTACGAGCAGTACTTC.

In this sample, this clone turned up a few times. J is TRBJ1-5 and V is TRBV28; no definite D call. The germline CDR1 and CDR2 sequences are MDHEN and SYDVKM. V lost 4 bases and J 11 bases, leaving 15 bases between the germline ends. The CDR3 totals 13 residues. The CDR3: CASSSHEHRAQHF. As DNA, the CDR3 is TGTGCCAGCAGTTCACACGAACATCGGGCCCAGCATTTT.

This clone was found once. V gene TRBV28 combines with J gene TRBJ1-6; no clear D gene. The V and J ends lost 6 bases and 0 bases respectively, with 12 bases between them. The CDR3 has 16 amino acids. The germline V gene encodes CDR1 MDHEN and CDR2 SYDVKM. The CDR3 DNA is TGTGCCAGCAGCCCTCCGACCATCTCCTATAATTCACCCCTCCACTTT. Amino acids: CASSPPTISYNSPLHF. Based on the CDR3 plus reference TRBV28 and TRBJ1-6, the full variable domain is DVKVTQSSRYLVKRTGEKVFLECVQDMDHENMFWYRQDPGLGLRLIYFSYDVKMKEKGDIPEGYSVSREKKERFSLILESASTNQTSMYLCASSPPTISYNSPLHFGNGTRLTVT.

The V gene is TRBV4-2, the J gene TRBJ1-6; D remains ambiguous. V was pared by 5 bases and J by 6 bases, with 8 bases between. The CDR3 length is 13 residues. Germline-derived CDR1 and CDR2 are LGHNA and YNFKEQ. The CDR3 is CASSERVNSPLHF. CDR3 DNA sequence: TGTGCCAGCAGCGAACGGGTTAATTCACCCCTCCACTTT.

The chain joins TRBV15 to TRBJ1-2; D might be TRBD1 (5 bases). Germline V lookup: CDR1 LNHNV, CDR2 YYDKDF (reference sequence). The length of the CDR3 is 14 residues. Trimming pared 0 bases from V and 14 bases from J, leaving 19 bases between. CDR3 in amino acids: CATSRDRAARAKTF. As DNA, the CDR3 is TGTGCCACCAGCAGAGATAGGGCGGCCAGGGCAAAGACCTTC.

The CDR3, as DNA: TGTGCCAGCAGCCCTGTCGGCGGGGGGGCCAAAAACATTCAGTACTTC. It yields the protein CASSPVGGGAKNIQYF. This chain links TRBV7-2 with TRBJ2-4; 8 bases are shared with TRBD2. Looked up from germline, CDR1 is SGHTA and CDR2 is FQGNSA. The length of the CDR3 is 16 residues. Unmatched junction bases numbered 7, after V lost 5 bases and J lost 1 base.